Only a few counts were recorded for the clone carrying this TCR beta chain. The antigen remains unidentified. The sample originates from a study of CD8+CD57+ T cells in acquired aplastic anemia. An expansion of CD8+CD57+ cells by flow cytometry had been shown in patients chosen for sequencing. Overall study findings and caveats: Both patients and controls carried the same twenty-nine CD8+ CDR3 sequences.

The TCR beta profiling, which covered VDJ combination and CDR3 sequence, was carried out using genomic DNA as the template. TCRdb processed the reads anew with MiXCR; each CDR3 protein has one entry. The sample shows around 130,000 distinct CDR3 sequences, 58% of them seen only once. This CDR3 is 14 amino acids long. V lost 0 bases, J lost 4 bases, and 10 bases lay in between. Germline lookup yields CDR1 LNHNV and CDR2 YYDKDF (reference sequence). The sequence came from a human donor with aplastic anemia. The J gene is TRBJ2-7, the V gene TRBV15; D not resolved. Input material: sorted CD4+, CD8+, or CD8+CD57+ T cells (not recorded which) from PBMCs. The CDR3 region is CATSRDSPSYEQYF. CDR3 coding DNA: TGTGCCACCAGCAGAGATTCCCCGTCATACGAGCAGTACTTC. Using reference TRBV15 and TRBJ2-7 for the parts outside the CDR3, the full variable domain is DAMVIQNPRYQVTQFGKPVTLSCSQTLNHNVMYWYQQKSSQAPKLLFHYYDKDFNNEADTPDNFQSRRPNTSFCFLDIRSPGLGDTAMYLCATSRDSPSYEQYFGPGTRLTVT.